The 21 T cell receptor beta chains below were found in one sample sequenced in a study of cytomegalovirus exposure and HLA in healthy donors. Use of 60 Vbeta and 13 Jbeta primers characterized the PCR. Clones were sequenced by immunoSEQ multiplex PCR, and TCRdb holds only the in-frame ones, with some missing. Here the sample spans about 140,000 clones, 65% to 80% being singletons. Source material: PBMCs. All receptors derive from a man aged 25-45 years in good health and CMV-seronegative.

Written as DNA, the CDR3 is TGTGCCAGCAGTGGGGAGAGAGGTCAGCCCCAGCATTTT. It specifies CASSGERGQPQHF. The chain combines TRBV2 with TRBJ1-5; D remains ambiguous. The CDR3 has 13 residues. Germline CDR1 and CDR2: SNHLY and FYNNEI. V lost 4 bases and J lost 6, with 10 bases in between.

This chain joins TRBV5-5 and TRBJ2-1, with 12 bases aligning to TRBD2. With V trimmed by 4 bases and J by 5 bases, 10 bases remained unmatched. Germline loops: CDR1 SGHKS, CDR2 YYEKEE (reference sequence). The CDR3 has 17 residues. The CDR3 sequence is CASSPHPGLAGNNEQFF. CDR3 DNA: TGTGCCAGCAGCCCTCACCCGGGACTAGCGGGCAACAATGAGCAGTTCTTC.

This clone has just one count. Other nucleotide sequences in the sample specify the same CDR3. The CDR3 sequence: CASSLGLAGGPGETQYF. The CDR3 bases are TGCGCCAGCAGCTTGGGCCTAGCGGGAGGGCCAGGGGAGACCCAGTACTTC. The chain uses TRBV5-1 and TRBJ2-5; 12 nucleotides match TRBD2. The CDR3 sequence is 17 residues long. Germline CDR1 is SGHRS and CDR2 is YFSETQ. The ends lost 0 bases at V and 5 bases at J; junction bases unmatched: 8. The full variable domain, its missing parts supplied by reference TRBV5-1 and TRBJ2-5, is KAGVTQTPRYLIKTRGQQVTLSCSPISGHRSVSWYQQTPGQGLQFLFEYFSETQRNKGNFPGRFSGRQFSNSRSEMNVSTLELGDSALYLCASSLGLAGGPGETQYFGPGTRLLVL.

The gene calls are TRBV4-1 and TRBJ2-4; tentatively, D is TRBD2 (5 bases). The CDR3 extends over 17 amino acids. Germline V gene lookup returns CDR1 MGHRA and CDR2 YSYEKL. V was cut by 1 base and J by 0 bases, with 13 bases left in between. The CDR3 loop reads CASSQVNGLLAKNIQYF. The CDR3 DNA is TGCGCCAGCAGCCAAGTTAACGGACTCCTAGCCAAAAACATTCAGTACTTC.

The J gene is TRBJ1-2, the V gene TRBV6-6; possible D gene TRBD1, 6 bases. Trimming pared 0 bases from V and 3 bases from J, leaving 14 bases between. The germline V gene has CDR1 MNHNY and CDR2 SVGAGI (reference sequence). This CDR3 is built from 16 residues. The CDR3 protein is CASSYSMKGEDYGYTF. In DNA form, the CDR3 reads TGTGCCAGCAGTTACTCAATGAAGGGGGAAGACTATGGCTACACCTTC.

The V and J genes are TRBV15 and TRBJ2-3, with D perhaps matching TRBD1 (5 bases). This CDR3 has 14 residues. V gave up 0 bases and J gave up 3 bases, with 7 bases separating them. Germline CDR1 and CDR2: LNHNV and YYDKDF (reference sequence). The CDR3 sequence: CATSRESGTDTQYF. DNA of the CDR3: TGTGCCACCAGCAGAGAGTCAGGGACAGATACGCAGTATTTT.

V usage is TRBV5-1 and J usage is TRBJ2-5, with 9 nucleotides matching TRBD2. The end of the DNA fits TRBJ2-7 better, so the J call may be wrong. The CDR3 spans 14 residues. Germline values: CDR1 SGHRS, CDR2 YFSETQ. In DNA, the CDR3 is TGCGCCAGCAGCTTTGGGACTAGCCTCTACGAGCAGTACTTC. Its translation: CASSFGTSLYEQYF.

The CDR3: CASSLYVSGGVTEAFF. The CDR3 region has the DNA TGTGCCAGCAGCTTATACGTGTCAGGAGGGGTAACTGAAGCTTTCTTT. The V and J genes are TRBV5-4 and TRBJ1-1; a possible D gene is TRBD1 (5 bases). Between the trimmed V and J ends, which lost 2 bases and 5 bases, there was a span of 19 bases. Germline CDR1 reads SGHNT; CDR2 reads YYREEE (reference sequence). This CDR3 is 16 amino acids long.

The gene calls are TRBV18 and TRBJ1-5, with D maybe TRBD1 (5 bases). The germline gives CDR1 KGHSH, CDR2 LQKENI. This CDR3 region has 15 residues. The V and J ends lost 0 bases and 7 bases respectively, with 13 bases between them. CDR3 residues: CASSPPGGKNQPQHF. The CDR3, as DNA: TGTGCCAGCTCACCACCGGGGGGGAAAAACCAGCCCCAGCATTTT.

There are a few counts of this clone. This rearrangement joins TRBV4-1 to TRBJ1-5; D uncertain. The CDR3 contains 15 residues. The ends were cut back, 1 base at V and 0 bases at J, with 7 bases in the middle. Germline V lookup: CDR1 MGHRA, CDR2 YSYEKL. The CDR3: CASSQGAISNQPQHF. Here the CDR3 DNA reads TGCGCCAGCAGCCAAGGGGCTATTAGCAATCAGCCCCAGCATTTT.

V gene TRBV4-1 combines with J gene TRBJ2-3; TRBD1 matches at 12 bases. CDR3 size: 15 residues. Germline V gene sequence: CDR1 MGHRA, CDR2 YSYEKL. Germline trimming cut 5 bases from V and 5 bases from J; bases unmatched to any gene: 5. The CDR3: CASSSRDRGRDTQYF. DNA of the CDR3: TGCGCCAGCAGCTCCCGGGACAGGGGGCGAGATACGCAGTATTTT.

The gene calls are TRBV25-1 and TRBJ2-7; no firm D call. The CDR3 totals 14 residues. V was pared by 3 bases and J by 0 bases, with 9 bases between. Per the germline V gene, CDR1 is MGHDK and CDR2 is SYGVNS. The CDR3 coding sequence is TGTGCCAGCAGTGAGACTGAGAGCTCCTACGAGCAGTACTTC. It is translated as CASSETESSYEQYF.

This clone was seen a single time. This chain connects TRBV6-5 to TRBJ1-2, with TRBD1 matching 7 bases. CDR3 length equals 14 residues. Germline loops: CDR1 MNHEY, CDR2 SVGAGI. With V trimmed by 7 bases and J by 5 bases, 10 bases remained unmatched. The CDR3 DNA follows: TGTGCCAGCACCCCGACAGGGTCGGGGTATGGCTACACCTTC. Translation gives CASTPTGSGYGYTF.

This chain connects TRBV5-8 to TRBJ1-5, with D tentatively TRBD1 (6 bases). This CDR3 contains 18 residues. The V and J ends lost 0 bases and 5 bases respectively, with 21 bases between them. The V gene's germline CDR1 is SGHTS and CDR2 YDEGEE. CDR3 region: CASSLGGTSDAYYQPQHF. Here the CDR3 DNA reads TGTGCCAGCAGCTTGGGGGGGACAAGTGACGCATATTATCAGCCCCAGCATTTT.

CDR3 residues: CASGGPSVPGQYF. The CDR3 DNA follows: TGTGCCAGCGGAGGGCCTAGCGTGCCCGGGCAGTACTTC. J is TRBJ2-7 and V is TRBV6-5; TRBD2 is a possible D gene (6 bases). Between the trimmed V and J ends, which lost 8 bases and 9 bases, there was a span of 20 bases. The CDR3 length is 13 residues. CDR1 is MNHEY and CDR2 is SVGAGI in the germline V gene.

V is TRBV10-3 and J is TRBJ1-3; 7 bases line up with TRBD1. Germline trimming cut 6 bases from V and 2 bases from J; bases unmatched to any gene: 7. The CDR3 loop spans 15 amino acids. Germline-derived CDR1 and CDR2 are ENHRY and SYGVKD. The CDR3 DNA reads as TGTGCCATCAGGATACAGGGGCGCCCTGGAAACACCATATATTTT. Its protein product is CAIRIQGRPGNTIYF.

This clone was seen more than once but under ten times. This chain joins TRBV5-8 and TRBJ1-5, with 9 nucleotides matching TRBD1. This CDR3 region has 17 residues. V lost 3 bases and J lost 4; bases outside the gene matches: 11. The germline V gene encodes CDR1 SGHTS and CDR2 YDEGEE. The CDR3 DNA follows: TGTGCCAGCAGCTCCCCGGCCGGGACAGGGCTTAATCAGCCCCAGCATTTT. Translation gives CASSSPAGTGLNQPQHF.

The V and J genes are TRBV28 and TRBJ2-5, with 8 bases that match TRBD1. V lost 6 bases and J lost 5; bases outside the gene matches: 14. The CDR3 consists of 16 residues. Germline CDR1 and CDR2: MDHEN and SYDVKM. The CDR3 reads CASSIQGQGIRETQYF. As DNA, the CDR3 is TGTGCCAGCAGCATACAAGGACAGGGCATTAGGGAGACCCAGTACTTC.

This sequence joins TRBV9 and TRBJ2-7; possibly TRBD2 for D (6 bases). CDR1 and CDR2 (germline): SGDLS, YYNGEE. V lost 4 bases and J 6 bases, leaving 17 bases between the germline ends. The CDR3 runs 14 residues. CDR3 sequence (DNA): TGTGCCAGCAGCCCTCGGGCCACTAGCAGCGAGCAGTACTTC. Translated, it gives CASSPRATSSEQYF.

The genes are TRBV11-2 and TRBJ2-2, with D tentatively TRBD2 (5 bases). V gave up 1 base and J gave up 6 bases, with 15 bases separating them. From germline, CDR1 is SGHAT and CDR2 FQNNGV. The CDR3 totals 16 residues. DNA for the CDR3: TGTGCCAGCAGCTTAGCCCGCGAGGGTCTCGCCGGGGAGCTGTTTTTT. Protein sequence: CASSLAREGLAGELFF.

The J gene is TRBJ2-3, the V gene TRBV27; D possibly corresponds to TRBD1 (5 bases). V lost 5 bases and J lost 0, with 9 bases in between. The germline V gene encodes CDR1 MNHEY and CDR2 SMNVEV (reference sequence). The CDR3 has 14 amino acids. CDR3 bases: TGTGCCAGCAGTCGACAGTCTAGCACAGATACGCAGTATTTT. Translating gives CASSRQSSTDTQYF.